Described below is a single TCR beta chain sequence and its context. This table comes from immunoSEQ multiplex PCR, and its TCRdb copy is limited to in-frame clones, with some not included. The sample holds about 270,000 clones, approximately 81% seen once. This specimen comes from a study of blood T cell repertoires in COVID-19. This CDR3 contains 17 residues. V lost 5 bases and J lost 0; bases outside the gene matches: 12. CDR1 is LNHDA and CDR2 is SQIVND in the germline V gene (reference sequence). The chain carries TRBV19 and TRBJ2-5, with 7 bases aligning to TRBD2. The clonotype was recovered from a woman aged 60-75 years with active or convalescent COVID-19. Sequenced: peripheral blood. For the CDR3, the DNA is TGTGCCAGTAGTTGGGGTAAGAGCGGGGATCACCAAGAGACCCAGTACTTC. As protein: CASSWGKSGDHQETQYF.